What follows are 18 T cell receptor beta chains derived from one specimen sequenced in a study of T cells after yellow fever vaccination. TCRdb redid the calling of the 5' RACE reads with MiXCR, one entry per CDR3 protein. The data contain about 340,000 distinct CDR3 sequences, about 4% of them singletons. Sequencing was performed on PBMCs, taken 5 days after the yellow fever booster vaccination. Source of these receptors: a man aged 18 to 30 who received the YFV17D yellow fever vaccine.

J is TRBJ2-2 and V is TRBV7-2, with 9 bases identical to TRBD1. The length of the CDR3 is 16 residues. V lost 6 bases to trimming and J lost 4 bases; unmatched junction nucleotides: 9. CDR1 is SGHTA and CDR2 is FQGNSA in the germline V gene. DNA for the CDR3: TGTGCCAGCAGGCCTACCGGGACAGGGAGCACCGGGGAGCTGTTTTTT. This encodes CASRPTGTGSTGELFF.

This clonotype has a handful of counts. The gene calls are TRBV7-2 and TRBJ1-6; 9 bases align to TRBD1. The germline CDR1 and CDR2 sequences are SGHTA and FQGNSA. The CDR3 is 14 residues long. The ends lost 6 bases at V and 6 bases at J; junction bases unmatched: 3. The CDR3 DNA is TGTGCCAGCAGTGTGGGACAGGGTAATTCACCCCTCCACTTT. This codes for CASSVGQGNSPLHF.

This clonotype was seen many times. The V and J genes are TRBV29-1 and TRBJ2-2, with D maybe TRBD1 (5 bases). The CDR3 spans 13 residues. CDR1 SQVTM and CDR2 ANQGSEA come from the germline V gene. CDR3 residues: CSAVRGSTGELFF. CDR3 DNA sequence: TGCAGTGCGGTAAGGGGTTCGACCGGGGAGCTGTTTTTT.

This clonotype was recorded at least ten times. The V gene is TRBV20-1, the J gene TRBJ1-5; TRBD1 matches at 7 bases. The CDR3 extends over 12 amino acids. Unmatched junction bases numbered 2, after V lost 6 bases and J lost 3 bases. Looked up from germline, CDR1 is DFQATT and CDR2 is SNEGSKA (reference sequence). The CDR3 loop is CSAGQANQPQHF. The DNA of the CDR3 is TGCAGTGCCGGACAGGCCAATCAGCCCCAGCATTTT.

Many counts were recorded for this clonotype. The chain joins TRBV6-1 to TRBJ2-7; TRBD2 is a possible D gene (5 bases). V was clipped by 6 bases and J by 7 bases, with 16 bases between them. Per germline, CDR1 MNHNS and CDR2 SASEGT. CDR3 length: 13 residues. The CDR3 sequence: CASRADNPGEQYF. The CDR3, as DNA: TGTGCCAGCAGAGCAGACAACCCGGGGGAGCAGTACTTC.

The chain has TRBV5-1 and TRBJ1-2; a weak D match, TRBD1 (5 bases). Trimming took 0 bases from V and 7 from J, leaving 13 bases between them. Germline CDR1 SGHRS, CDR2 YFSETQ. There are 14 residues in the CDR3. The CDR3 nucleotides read TGCGCCAGCAGCTTGGCCCGGGGACGGGGTGGCTACACCTTC. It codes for CASSLARGRGGYTF. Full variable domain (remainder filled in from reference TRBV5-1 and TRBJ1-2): KAGVTQTPRYLIKTRGQQVTLSCSPISGHRSVSWYQQTPGQGLQFLFEYFSETQRNKGNFPGRFSGRQFSNSRSEMNVSTLELGDSALYLCASSLARGRGGYTFGSGTRLTVV.

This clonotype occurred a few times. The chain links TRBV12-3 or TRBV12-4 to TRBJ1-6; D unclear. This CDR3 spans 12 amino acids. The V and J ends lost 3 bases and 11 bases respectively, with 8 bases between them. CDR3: CASSFGEAPLHF. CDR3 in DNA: TGTGCCAGCAGTTTTGGTGAAGCACCCCTCCACTTT.

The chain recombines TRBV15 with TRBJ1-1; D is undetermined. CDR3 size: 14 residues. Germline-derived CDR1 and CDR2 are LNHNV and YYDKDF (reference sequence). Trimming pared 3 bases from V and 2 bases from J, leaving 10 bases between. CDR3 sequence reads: CATSSRGLNTEAFF. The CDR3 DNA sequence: TGTGCCACCAGCAGCCGAGGCCTCAACACTGAAGCTTTCTTT.

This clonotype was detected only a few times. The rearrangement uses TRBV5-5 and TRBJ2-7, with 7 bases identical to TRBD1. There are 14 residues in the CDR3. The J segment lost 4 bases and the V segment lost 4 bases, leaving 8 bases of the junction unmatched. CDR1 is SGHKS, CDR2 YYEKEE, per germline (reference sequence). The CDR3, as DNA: TGTGCCAGCAGCACGGGACAGAGAGATTACGAGCAGTACTTC. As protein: CASSTGQRDYEQYF.

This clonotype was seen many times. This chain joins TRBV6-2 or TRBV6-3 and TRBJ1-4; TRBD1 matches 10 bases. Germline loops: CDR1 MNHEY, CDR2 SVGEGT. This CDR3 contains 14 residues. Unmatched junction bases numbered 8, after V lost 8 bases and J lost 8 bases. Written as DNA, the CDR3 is TGTGCCAGCCGCCCGGGACAGGGGAACGAAAAACTGTTTTTT. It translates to CASRPGQGNEKLFF.

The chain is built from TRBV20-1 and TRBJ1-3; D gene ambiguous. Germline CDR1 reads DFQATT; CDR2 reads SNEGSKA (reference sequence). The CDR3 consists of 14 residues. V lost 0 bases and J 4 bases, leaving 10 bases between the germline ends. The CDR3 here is CSARDSGGGNTIYF. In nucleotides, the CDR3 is TGCAGTGCTAGAGATTCGGGCGGCGGAAACACCATATATTTT.

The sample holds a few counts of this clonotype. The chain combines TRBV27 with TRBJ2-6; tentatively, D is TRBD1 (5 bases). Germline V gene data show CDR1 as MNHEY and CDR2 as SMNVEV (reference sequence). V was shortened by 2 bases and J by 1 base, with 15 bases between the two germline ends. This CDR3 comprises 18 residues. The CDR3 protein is CASSLEWGIQSGANVLTF. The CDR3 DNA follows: TGTGCCAGCAGTTTAGAGTGGGGCATCCAATCTGGGGCCAACGTCCTGACTTTC. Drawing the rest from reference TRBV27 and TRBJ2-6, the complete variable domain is EAQVTQNPRYLITVTGKKLTVTCSQNMNHEYMSWYRQDPGLGLRQIYYSMNVEVTDKGDVPEGYKVSRKEKRNFPLILESPSPNQTSLYFCASSLEWGIQSGANVLTFGAGSRLTVL.

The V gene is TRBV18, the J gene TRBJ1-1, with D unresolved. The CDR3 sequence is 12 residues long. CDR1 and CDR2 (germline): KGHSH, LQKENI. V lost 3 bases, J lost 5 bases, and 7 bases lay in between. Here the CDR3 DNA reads TGTGCCAGCTCACCGATGGCTACTGAAGCTTTCTTT. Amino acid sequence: CASSPMATEAFF.

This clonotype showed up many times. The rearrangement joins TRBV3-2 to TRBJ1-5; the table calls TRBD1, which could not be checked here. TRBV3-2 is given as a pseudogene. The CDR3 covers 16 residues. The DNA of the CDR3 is TGTGCCAGCAGCCAAGATGGGACAGGCCAAAATCAGCCCCAGCATTTT. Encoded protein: CASSQDGTGQNQPQHF.

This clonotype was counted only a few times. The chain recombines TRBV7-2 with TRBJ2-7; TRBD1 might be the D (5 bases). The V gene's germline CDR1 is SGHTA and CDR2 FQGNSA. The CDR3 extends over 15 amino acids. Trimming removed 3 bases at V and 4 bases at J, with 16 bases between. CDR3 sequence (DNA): TGTGCCAGCAGCTTGTCCCTCCAGGGTCGATACGAGCAGTACGTC. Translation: CASSLSLQGRYEQYV.

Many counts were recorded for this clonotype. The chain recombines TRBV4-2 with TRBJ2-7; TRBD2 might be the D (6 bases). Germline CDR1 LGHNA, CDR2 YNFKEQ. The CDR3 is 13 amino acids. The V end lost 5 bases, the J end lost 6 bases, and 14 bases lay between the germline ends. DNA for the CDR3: TGTGCCAGCAGCTTAGGGGAGGCGGGCGAGCAGTACTTC. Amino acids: CASSLGEAGEQYF.

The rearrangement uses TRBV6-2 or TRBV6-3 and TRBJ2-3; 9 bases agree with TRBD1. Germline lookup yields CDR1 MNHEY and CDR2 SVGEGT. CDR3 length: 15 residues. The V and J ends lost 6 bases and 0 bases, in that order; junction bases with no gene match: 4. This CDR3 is CASRPDRGSTDTQYF. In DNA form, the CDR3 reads TGTGCCAGCAGGCCGGACAGGGGCAGCACAGATACGCAGTATTTT.

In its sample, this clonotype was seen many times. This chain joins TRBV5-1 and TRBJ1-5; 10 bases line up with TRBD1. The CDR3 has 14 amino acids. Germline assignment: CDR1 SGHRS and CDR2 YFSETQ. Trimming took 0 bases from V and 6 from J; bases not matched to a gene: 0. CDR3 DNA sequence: TGCGCCAGCAGCTTGGGGACAGGGGGTCAGCCCCAGCATTTT. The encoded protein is CASSLGTGGQPQHF.